The entry below describes one T cell receptor (beta chain). The V gene's germline CDR1 is SGHRS and CDR2 YFSETQ. The ends were cut back, 0 bases at V and 10 bases at J, with 14 bases in the middle. CDR3 length equals 14 residues. Using immunoSEQ multiplex PCR, the repertoire was profiled, and TCRdb retains in-frame clones only, with some absent. This table has about 47,000 clones, 85% to 90% appearing once. This sample is drawn from a study of OX40 agonist ivuxolimab in advanced cancers. The wider study: Patients received the agonistic anti-OX40 (CD134) antibody ivuxolimab. Ivuxolimab was delivered to patients intravenously every 2 weeks at doses spanning 0.01 to 10 mg/kg.

The TCR sequence derives from an adult with an advanced solid tumor such as melanoma, head and neck, liver or kidney cancer. The rearrangement uses TRBV5-1 and TRBJ2-1; the D gene is possibly TRBD2 (5 bases). The sample was CD4+ or CD8+ T cells sorted from blood, taken in a trial of the OX40 agonist ivuxolimab. The DNA for the CDR3 is TGCGCCAGCAGCTTGGAACGGATACTAGTAGAGCAGTTCTTC. Protein sequence: CASSLERILVEQFF. Drawing the rest from reference TRBV5-1 and TRBJ2-1, the complete variable domain is KAGVTQTPRYLIKTRGQQVTLSCSPISGHRSVSWYQQTPGQGLQFLFEYFSETQRNKGNFPGRFSGRQFSNSRSEMNVSTLELGDSALYLCASSLERILVEQFFGPGTRLTVL.